This T cell receptor (beta chain) originates from a study of cytotoxic CD8 clonotypes in ibrutinib-treated CLL. General study results and limits: An increase in clonality occurred at ibrutinib response, followed by a return toward baseline at progression.

The sample holds a few counts of this clone. Its antigen is currently unknown. Germline values: CDR1 SGHRS, CDR2 YFSETQ. The germline V and J ends were trimmed by 0 bases and 6 bases, with 10 bases remaining between them. The CDR3 runs to 13 residues. The protocol was immunoSEQ multiplex PCR, while the TCRdb copy is restricted to in-frame clones and leaves out a portion. The sample has about 140,000 clones, approximately 80% seen once; the top ten hold 28%. This TCR came from a human donor with chronic lymphocytic leukemia. V usage is TRBV5-1 and J usage is TRBJ2-7; a weak D match, TRBD1 (5 bases). The sample was PBMCs, taken after 12 months of ibrutinib treatment. CDR3 sequence reads: CASSLEGVSEQYF. The CDR3 DNA is TGCGCCAGCAGCTTGGAAGGGGTATCCGAGCAGTACTTC.